This TCR beta chain was sequenced for a study of identical twins. The CDR3 totals 18 residues. V was clipped by 8 bases and J by 1 base; unmatched bases: 18. A universal primer site came from template switching; cDNA carried unique molecular identifiers. Each CDR3 protein gets one entry after TCRdb re-called the 5' RACE reads with MiXCR. The table records approximately 890,000 distinct CDR3 sequences, around 12% of them present only once. Study-level points and caveats: Twin-shared out-of-frame alpha sequences were enriched for low generation probability. Partly confounded zero-insertion analyses could result from invariant MAIT and iNKT cells. For cord blood, abundant beta clonotypes had fewer insertions, unlike memory repertoires, which showed none.

This clonotype was detected only once. Its antigen remains unidentified. The sample was also linked to a second study, of yellow fever vaccine responses in identical twins.

This chain joins TRBV12-3 or TRBV12-4 and TRBJ2-3, with 7 positions matching TRBD1. The clonotype comes from a woman younger than 30 in good health. Sequenced sample: PBMCs. CDR3 sequence: CASCHPGQRRIRTDTQYF. The CDR3 nucleotides are TGTGCCAGCTGTCATCCGGGACAGCGCCGAATTCGCACAGATACGCAGTATTTT.